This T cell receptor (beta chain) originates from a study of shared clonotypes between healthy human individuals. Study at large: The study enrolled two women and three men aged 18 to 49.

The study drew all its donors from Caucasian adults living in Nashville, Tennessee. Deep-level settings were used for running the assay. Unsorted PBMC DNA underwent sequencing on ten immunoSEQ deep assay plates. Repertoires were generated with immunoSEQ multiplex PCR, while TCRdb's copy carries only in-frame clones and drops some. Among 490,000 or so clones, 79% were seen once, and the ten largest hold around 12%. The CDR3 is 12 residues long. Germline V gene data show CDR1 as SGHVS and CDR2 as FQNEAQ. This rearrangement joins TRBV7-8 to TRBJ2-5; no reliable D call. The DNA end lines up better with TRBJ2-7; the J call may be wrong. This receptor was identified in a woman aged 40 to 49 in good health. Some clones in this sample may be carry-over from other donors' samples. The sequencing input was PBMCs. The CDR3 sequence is CASSLPRYEQYF. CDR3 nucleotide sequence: TGTGCCAGCAGCTTACCCCGCTACGAGCAGTACTTC.